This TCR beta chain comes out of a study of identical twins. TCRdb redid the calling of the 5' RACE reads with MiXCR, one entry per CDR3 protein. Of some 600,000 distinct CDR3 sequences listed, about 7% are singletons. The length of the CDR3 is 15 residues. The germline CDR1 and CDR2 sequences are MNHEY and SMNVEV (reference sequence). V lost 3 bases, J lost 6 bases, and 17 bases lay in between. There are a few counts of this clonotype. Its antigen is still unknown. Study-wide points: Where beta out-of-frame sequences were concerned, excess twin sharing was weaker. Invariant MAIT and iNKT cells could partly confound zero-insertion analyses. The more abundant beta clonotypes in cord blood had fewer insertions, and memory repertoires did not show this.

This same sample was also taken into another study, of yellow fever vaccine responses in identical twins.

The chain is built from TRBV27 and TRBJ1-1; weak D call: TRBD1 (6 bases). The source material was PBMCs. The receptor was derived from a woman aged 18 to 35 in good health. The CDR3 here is CASSFRTTGFSEAFF. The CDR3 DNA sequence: TGTGCCAGCAGTTTCAGAACAACAGGGTTTTCTGAAGCTTTCTTT.